The rows below give T cell receptor beta chains drawn from one sample of a study of CD8 T cells in ankylosing spondylitis. TCRdb used MiXCR to reprocess the 5' RACE reads, holding one entry per CDR3 protein. The table lists more than 60,000 distinct CDR3 sequences, approximately 5.3% of them singletons. The sample taken for sequencing was blood, either unsorted or a sorted T cell fraction (not recorded which). These receptors were collected from a male donor with ankylosing spondylitis or in good health (not recorded which). CDR3s include the opening cysteine and the closing phenylalanine or tryptophan. A D gene is named only where the DNA matches it firmly. Some rows mark clone size as missing; the rest say once, few, many or name a class of expanded clone.

j_call,clone_size,d_call,v_call,cdr3_nt,cdr3_aa
TRBJ1-6,many,.,TRBV9,TGTGCCAGCAGTATGGATTACCAGAGCTCCTATAATTCACCCCTCCACTTT,CASSMDYQSSYNSPLHF
TRBJ2-7,many,.,TRBV29-1,TGCAGCGTTGCGGGACCCTCCGGCCACGAGCAGTACTTC,CSVAGPSGHEQYF
TRBJ1-2,many,TRBD1,TRBV12-3/TRBV12-4,TGTGCCAGCAGTTTAGGCGGGACAGGTTTCTATGGCTACACCTTC,CASSLGGTGFYGYTF
TRBJ2-5,many,.,TRBV10-3,TGTGCCATCAGTGGTGGGGTTCGAGAGACCCAGTACTTC,CAISGGVRETQYF
TRBJ1-2,many,.,TRBV15,TGTGCCACCAGCAGAGTTGACGGTATCCGGTGGGAGAACTATGGCTACACCTTC,CATSRVDGIRWENYGYTF
TRBJ1-1,many,TRBD1,TRBV7-9,TGTGCCAGCTTCTTGGGACAGGGGAACACTGAAGCTTTCTTT,CASFLGQGNTEAFF
TRBJ2-5,few,TRBD1,TRBV27,TGTGCCAGCAGCCCACAGGGGCCCCAAGAGACCCAGTACTTC,CASSPQGPQETQYF
TRBJ1-1,many,.,TRBV5-5,TGTGCCAGCAGACCCGCCGGGACACTGAACACTGAAGCTTTCTTT,CASRPAGTLNTEAFF
TRBJ2-4,many,TRBD1,TRBV5-1,TGCGCCAGCAGCCCCTTCACGGGACAGAAAAACATTCAGTACTTC,CASSPFTGQKNIQYF
TRBJ2-5,many,.,TRBV5-1,TGCGCCAGCAGCGTGGAGGAGACCCAGTACTTC,CASSVEETQYF
TRBJ2-1,many,TRBD2,TRBV4-3,TGCGCCAGCAGCCAAGGGGGCGGGAGCAATGAGCAGTTCTTC,CASSQGGGSNEQFF
TRBJ1-5,many,.,TRBV5-1,TGCGCCAGCAGCTTGGCTCCAAATCAGCCCCAGCATTTT,CASSLAPNQPQHF
TRBJ2-7,many,.,TRBV12-3/TRBV12-4,TGTGCCAGCAGTTCCGGGACGGGACTCGGGGAGCAGTACTTC,CASSSGTGLGEQYF
TRBJ2-5,many,.,TRBV25-1,TGTGCCAGCAGAGAAAAGGGGGAAACCCAGTACTTC,CASREKGETQYF
TRBJ1-1,many,.,TRBV20-1,TGCAGTGCTCGAGGGCTCAGGGCAGCCTTCGCGACTGAAGCTTTCTTT,CSARGLRAAFATEAFF
TRBJ2-5,many,.,TRBV20-1,TGCAGTTGTCAGATCCAAGAGACCCAGTACTTC,CSCQIQETQYF
TRBJ2-7,.,.,TRBV7-9,TGTGCCAGCAGCCCCATTCAGGGAGACTTCGGAGAGCAGTACTTC,CASSPIQGDFGEQYF
TRBJ2-3,many,TRBD2,TRBV9,TGTGCCAGCAGCGTAGCCAGCGGGGGCCTCACGCAGTATTTT,CASSVASGGLTQYF
TRBJ2-2,many,.,TRBV5-1,TGCGCCAGCAGCTTACTCACGGTACGAAACACCGGGGAGCTGTTTTTT,CASSLLTVRNTGELFF
TRBJ1-2,many,.,TRBV20-1,TGCAGTGCTAACAGGCCCCTTAGCTATGGCTACACCTTC,CSANRPLSYGYTF
TRBJ2-1,many,.,TRBV4-3,TGCGCCAGCAGCCAAGATTTCCCACGGACGAACAATGAGCAGTTCTTC,CASSQDFPRTNNEQFF
TRBJ2-7,many,TRBD2,TRBV20-1,TGCAGTGCTAGGCTAGCGGGGGGACAAGTAAGTGTGCAGTACTTC,CSARLAGGQVSVQYF
TRBJ1-4,many,.,TRBV7-8,TGTGCCAGCAGCTTAGACAGTGAAAAACTGTTTTTT,CASSLDSEKLFF
TRBJ2-7,many,.,TRBV29-1,TGCAGCGTTGAAGATACGGCCTCCTACGAGCAGTACTTC,CSVEDTASYEQYF
TRBJ2-3,many,.,TRBV5-1,TGCGCCAGCAGAGAGACTCCCCAGGTGGATACGCAGTATTTT,CASRETPQVDTQYF
TRBJ1-1,many,.,TRBV29-1,TGCAGCGTTGAAGAGGCTACTAACACTGAAGCTTTCTTT,CSVEEATNTEAFF
TRBJ1-1,few,.,TRBV20-1,TGCAGTGCTAGATTGCAGGAAGCTTTCTTT,CSARLQEAFF
TRBJ1-2,many,.,TRBV7-2,TGTGCCAGCAGCTTAGCGAAGGGTGCCAGCTATGGCTACACCTTC,CASSLAKGASYGYTF
TRBJ2-2,many,.,TRBV7-2,TGTGCCAGCAGCTTAGCGGCTAGCGACTTTGATACCGGGGAGCTGTTTTTT,CASSLAASDFDTGELFF
TRBJ2-7,many,.,TRBV3-1,TGTGCCAGCAGCCTTCAAGGACCACAATACGAGCAGTACTTC,CASSLQGPQYEQYF
TRBJ2-5,many,.,TRBV20-1,TGCAGTGCTAGAGGCCTTGGGGCAGAGACCCAGTACTTC,CSARGLGAETQYF
TRBJ2-5,many,.,TRBV28,TGTGCCAGCAGTTCGCTCGAGACCCAGTACTTC,CASSSLETQYF